Each of the 15 T cell receptor beta chains below was sequenced from the same sample in a study of cytomegalovirus exposure and HLA in healthy donors (dated by TCRdb to 2017 to 2019). Library prep was done by the immunoSEQ multiplex PCR assay. A mixture of 60 forward primers for TCR Vbeta segments and 13 reverse primers for TCR Jbeta segments was used in the multiplex PCR. In its TCRdb copy, this immuneACCESS table keeps in-frame sequences only and misses some clones. Where compared with another copy, unresolved V genes explain less than half of these, and the others have no known cause. Recorded for this sample are under 150,000 clones; roughly 79% of them occurred a single time. Of the sample, around 2.5% falls within the top ten clones. Sequencing input: PBMCs. These receptors were collected from a boy between 2 and 10 years old in good health and CMV-seronegative.

The chain is built from TRBV11-2 and TRBJ1-5; D uncertain. V was cut by 0 bases and J by 0 bases, with 6 bases left in between. Germline V CDR1 and CDR2: SGHAT, FQNNGV. This CDR3 is 15 amino acids long. CDR3 in DNA: TGTGCCAGCAGCTTAGACAGAAATAGCAATCAGCCCCAGCATTTT. It is translated as CASSLDRNSNQPQHF.

The J gene is TRBJ2-7, the V gene TRBV10-3; the match to TRBD1 covers 11 bases. The CDR3 totals 13 residues. After removal of 10 bases from V and 5 bases from J, the junction contained 7 bases not matched to a gene. Germline V gives CDR1 ENHRY, CDR2 SYGVKD. This chain's CDR3 is CATGQGASHEQYF. CDR3 in DNA: TGTGCCACTGGACAGGGGGCAAGCCACGAGCAGTACTTC.

The chain joins TRBV7-9 to TRBJ1-2, with 7 bases fitting TRBD1. This CDR3 spans 16 amino acids. CDR1 SEHNR and CDR2 FQNEAQ come from the germline V gene (reference sequence). V was pared by 4 bases and J by 4 bases, with 12 bases of the junction left unmatched. The CDR3 sequence: CASSSASDRAFYGYTF. CDR3 nucleotides: TGTGCCAGCAGCTCTGCTAGTGACAGGGCTTTCTATGGCTACACCTTC.

The V call is TRBV7-9, the J call TRBJ2-7, with D possibly matching TRBD2 (6 bases). The length of the CDR3 is 14 residues. Germline-derived CDR1 and CDR2 are SEHNR and FQNEAQ (reference sequence). V lost 5 bases, J lost 0 bases, and 11 bases lay in between. The CDR3 sequence is CASSRDSSSYEQYV. The DNA for the CDR3 is TGTGCCAGCAGCCGGGACTCCAGCTCCTACGAGCAGTACGTC.

This clone was detected a few times. V gene TRBV23-1 combines with J gene TRBJ1-5; D not certain. Being an ORF, TRBV23-1 has a function that is uncertain. The length of the CDR3 is 15 residues. The V end lost 0 bases, the J end lost 0 bases, and 6 bases lay between the germline ends. This chain's CDR3 is CASSQSQYSNQPQHF. CDR3 in DNA: TGCGCCAGCAGTCAATCGCAGTATAGCAATCAGCCCCAGCATTTT.

This chain uses TRBV30 with TRBJ2-1; TRBD2 matches at 11 bases. The germline gives CDR1 GTSNPN, CDR2 SVGIG (reference sequence). CDR3 size: 16 residues. V lost 0 bases, J lost 7 bases, and 8 bases stayed unmatched. CDR3 sequence (DNA): TGTGCCTGGAGTGTTCTTTCTAGCGGGGGGCCAAATGAGCAGTTCTTC. Translating it yields CAWSVLSSGGPNEQFF.

The rearrangement joins TRBV4-3 to TRBJ1-2; 7 bases match TRBD1. This CDR3 has 22 amino acids. J was trimmed by 6 bases and V by 4 bases; bases with no gene match: 32. Germline V gene lookup returns CDR1 LGHNA and CDR2 YSLEER. Here the CDR3 DNA reads TGCGCCAGCAGCCCTAGCTTTCATCAATCTCGGTGGGGGACAGAAAGCCTTCATGGCTACACCTTC. This codes for CASSPSFHQSRWGTESLHGYTF.

The chain joins TRBV14 to TRBJ1-1; 9 bases are a match to TRBD1. There are 14 residues in the CDR3. Trimming took 6 bases from V and 1 from J; bases not matched to a gene: 3. The germline V gene has CDR1 SGHDN and CDR2 FVKESK. The CDR3 spells CASRRTGANTEAFF. In nucleotides, the CDR3 is TGTGCCAGCAGGCGGACAGGGGCGAACACTGAAGCTTTCTTT.

This clone was seen only a few times. The chain has TRBV25-1 and TRBJ1-1; D not resolved. The CDR3 contains 12 residues. Trimming stripped 6 bases from V and 0 bases from J, with 5 bases between. CDR1 and CDR2 (germline): MGHDK, SYGVNS. In nucleotides, the CDR3 is TGTGCCAGCAGCGGGATGAACACTGAAGCTTTCTTT. Encoded protein: CASSGMNTEAFF. Looking up the rest from reference TRBV25-1 and TRBJ1-1 gives the full variable domain: EADIYQTPRYLVIGTGKKITLECSQTMGHDKMYWYQQDPGMELHLIHYSYGVNSTEKGDLSSESTVSRIRTEHFPLTLESARPSHTSQYLCASSGMNTEAFFGQGTRLTVV.

This clone was found once. This chain joins TRBV4-2 and TRBJ2-3; TRBD2 aligns across 7 bases. This CDR3 comprises 16 residues. From germline, CDR1 is LGHNA and CDR2 YNFKEQ. Trimming removed 0 bases from V and 5 bases from J; junction bases left unmatched: 8. CDR3 loop: CASSQDRAGVRDTQYF. CDR3 nucleotides: TGTGCCAGCAGCCAAGATCGGGCGGGGGTTAGAGATACGCAGTATTTT.

This sequence joins TRBV18 and TRBJ2-2; D may be TRBD1 (6 bases). Germline V gene data show CDR1 as KGHSH and CDR2 as LQKENI. The V gene lost 1 base and the J gene lost 7 bases, with 13 bases spanning the gap. This CDR3 is 15 amino acids long. The CDR3 sequence is CASSPRAGVFGELFF. The CDR3 nucleotides read TGTGCCAGCTCACCACGAGCAGGGGTTTTCGGGGAGCTGTTTTTT.

The chain combines TRBV7-9 with TRBJ2-7, with D perhaps TRBD2 (5 bases). This CDR3 has 12 residues. Germline loops: CDR1 SEHNR, CDR2 FQNEAQ (reference sequence). The V and J ends lost 6 bases and 2 bases respectively, with 8 bases between them. In nucleotides, the CDR3 is TGTGCCAGCAGGAGAGGGCCCTACGAGCAGTACGTC. Protein: CASRRGPYEQYV.

J is TRBJ2-2 and V is TRBV9, with 7 bases that match TRBD2. Germline V gene sequence: CDR1 SGDLS, CDR2 YYNGEE. CDR3 length: 15 residues. V lost 2 bases to trimming and J lost 6 bases; unmatched junction nucleotides: 7. The CDR3 loop is CASSVAGEAAGELFF. The CDR3 nucleotides are TGTGCCAGCAGCGTGGCGGGAGAAGCGGCCGGGGAGCTGTTTTTT.

The J gene is TRBJ2-1, the V gene TRBV2; tentative D call: TRBD1 (6 bases). V was pared by 6 bases and J by 9 bases, with 21 bases between. CDR3 length equals 15 residues. Germline lookup yields CDR1 SNHLY and CDR2 FYNNEI. In DNA form, the CDR3 reads TGTGCCAGCAGGGCCACCGGGACACTCAGGGCTGAGCAGTTCTTC. Its translation: CASRATGTLRAEQFF.

The chain combines TRBV19 with TRBJ1-2; 9 bases fit TRBD1. This CDR3 has 14 amino acids. After removal of 3 bases from V and 6 bases from J, the junction contained 5 bases not matched to a gene. The germline CDR1 and CDR2 sequences are LNHDA and SQIVND (reference sequence). CDR3 loop: CASSMDRGWDGYTF. As DNA, the CDR3 is TGTGCCAGTAGTATGGACAGGGGCTGGGATGGCTACACCTTC.